This T cell receptor (beta chain) is from a study of PD-L1 blockade in urothelial cancer. Study-wide background: After treatment start, blood was analyzed at 3 weeks (second dose) and at 6 weeks. Median T cell yield per blood sample was about 140,000 cells.

Germline values: CDR1 SGHRS, CDR2 YFSETQ. The CDR3 is 16 residues long. V lost 2 bases, J lost 2 bases, and 17 bases lay in between. TCRdb's copy holds only in-frame clones and misses some; the assay was immunoSEQ multiplex PCR. The sample records approximately 50,000 clones, roughly 87% being singletons. Note on this clone: Its cognate antigen is unknown.

Overall study findings and caveats: Durable benefit accompanied greater 3-week expansion of tumor-associated blood clones.

The chain couples TRBV5-1 to TRBJ2-7; D remains ambiguous. Sequenced material: PBMCs, taken around atezolizumab (anti-PD-L1) treatment. The source is a man aged 60 to 75 with urothelial cancer. The CDR3 sequence: CASSFDVSGTPYEQYF. The CDR3 nucleotides read TGCGCCAGCAGCTTCGATGTATCCGGTACCCCCTACGAGCAGTACTTC.